These 18 T cell receptor beta chains originate from one sample sequenced in a study of blood T cells in healthy people across ages. Using a J-beta primer mix together with a sample-barcoded 5' primer, a second PCR was run for about 7 to 12 cycles. TCRdb re-called the 5' RACE reads with MiXCR, one entry per CDR3 protein. This repertoire shows about 970,000 distinct CDR3 sequences, just over 50% found once; its top ten account for 20% to 25%. The sample was blood. The receptors come from a woman aged 55-75 years in good health.

The chain recombines TRBV4-2 with TRBJ2-3; 10 bases line up with TRBD2. The CDR3 has 16 amino acids. Trimming at V came to 2 bases and at J to 4 bases, leaving 6 bases not matched to a gene. Germline values: CDR1 LGHNA, CDR2 YNFKEQ. The CDR3, as DNA: TGTGCCAGCAGCCAAAAAACTAGCGGGATCGCAGATACGCAGTATTTT. Protein sequence: CASSQKTSGIADTQYF.

This clonotype was observed a handful of times. The J gene is TRBJ2-3, the V gene TRBV6-5, with 10 bases aligning to TRBD2. V gave up 0 bases and J gave up 6 bases; unmatched junction bases: 12. CDR1 and CDR2 (germline): MNHEY, SVGAGI. The CDR3 sequence is 18 residues long. This CDR3 is CASSYSAGASGRVDTQYF. CDR3 bases: TGTGCCAGCAGTTACTCGGCTGGGGCTAGCGGGAGAGTGGATACGCAGTATTTT.

This clonotype showed up just a few times. The rearrangement links TRBV20-1 to TRBJ2-3, with 8 bases aligning to TRBD2. Losses at the gene ends were 3 bases for V and 4 bases for J; bases not matched to a gene: 15. The CDR3 is 17 amino acids. Germline loops: CDR1 DFQATT, CDR2 SNEGSKA (reference sequence). CDR3 loop: CSASAALSSGRADTQYF. CDR3 nucleotide sequence: TGCAGTGCTAGCGCCGCTCTCTCGAGCGGGAGAGCAGATACGCAGTATTTT.

This clonotype occurred a few times. J is TRBJ1-2 and V is TRBV28; D unclear. Germline V CDR1 and CDR2: MDHEN, SYDVKM. This CDR3 is built from 12 residues. Trimming shortened V by 5 bases and J by 3 bases, and 7 bases separated the two germline ends. This CDR3 is CASSPGYYGYTF. DNA for the CDR3: TGTGCCAGCAGTCCCGGATACTATGGCTACACCTTC.

The chain links TRBV20-1 to TRBJ2-7; 7 bases are a match to TRBD1. Trimming removed 7 bases from V and 5 bases from J; junction bases left unmatched: 5. This CDR3 is 11 amino acids long. Germline CDR1 DFQATT, CDR2 SNEGSKA (reference sequence). CDR3 amino acids: CSEGQLHEQYF. CDR3 DNA: TGCAGTGAGGGACAGTTGCACGAGCAGTACTTC.

This clonotype was counted a few times. The J gene is TRBJ2-3, the V gene TRBV29-1, with D possibly being TRBD1 or TRBD2 (5 bases each). This CDR3 has 12 amino acids. The germline V gene has CDR1 SQVTM and CDR2 ANQGSEA. V shed 3 bases and J shed 4 bases, with 8 bases lying between them. CDR3 in amino acids: CSVERGPDTQYF. Here the CDR3 DNA reads TGCAGCGTTGAGAGGGGCCCAGATACGCAGTATTTT.

The sample holds a few counts of this clonotype. V is TRBV27 and J is TRBJ1-2; D perhaps matches TRBD1 (5 bases). V was clipped by 2 bases and J by 4 bases, with 11 bases between them. In germline, CDR1 is MNHEY, CDR2 SMNVEV (reference sequence). This CDR3 region has 14 residues. Here the CDR3 reads CASSLKGFSYGYTF. CDR3 DNA sequence: TGTGCCAGCAGTTTAAAGGGGTTCAGCTATGGCTACACCTTC.

The genes are TRBV25-1 and TRBJ1-6, with TRBD1 matching 7 bases. Trimming took 5 bases from V and 0 from J; bases not matched to a gene: 4. Germline CDR1 MGHDK, CDR2 SYGVNS. The CDR3 covers 16 residues. The CDR3 DNA reads TGTGCCAGCAGTTCCCAGGGGGGCTCCTATAATTCACCCCTCCACTTT. The encoded protein is CASSSQGGSYNSPLHF.

The J gene is TRBJ2-1, the V gene TRBV24-1; D is unresolved. The CDR3 contains 13 residues. Germline V CDR1 and CDR2: KGHDR, SFDVKD. V was pared by 5 bases and J by 3 bases, with 7 bases between. This CDR3 is CATSAAGYNEQFF. DNA for the CDR3: TGTGCCACCAGTGCCGCAGGCTACAATGAGCAGTTCTTC.

V usage is TRBV4-3 and J usage is TRBJ2-7; D may be TRBD1 (5 bases). This CDR3 comprises 14 residues. CDR1 LGHNA and CDR2 YSLEER come from the germline V gene. V was shortened by 0 bases and J by 2 bases, with 8 bases between the two germline ends. CDR3: CASSQDQGTYEQYF. The CDR3, as DNA: TGCGCCAGCAGCCAAGATCAGGGTACCTACGAGCAGTACTTC.

This clonotype was detected only a few times. This chain links TRBV10-3 with TRBJ2-3, with no clear D. Per the germline V gene, CDR1 is ENHRY and CDR2 is SYGVKD. Deletions cut 4 bases from V and 2 bases from J, with 10 bases between. The CDR3 extends over 14 amino acids. The CDR3 nucleotides are TGTGCCATCAGTGGGGTGTCCCCCACAGATACGCAGTATTTT. Its protein is CAISGVSPTDTQYF.

In DNA, the CDR3 is TGTGCCAGCAGCCAAGAAAGGCGGGAGGTAAATGAGCAGTTCTTC. Residues: CASSQERREVNEQFF. V usage is TRBV3-1 and J usage is TRBJ2-1; TRBD2 aligns across 8 bases. V lost 0 bases to trimming and J lost 7 bases; unmatched junction nucleotides: 5. In germline, CDR1 is LGHDT, CDR2 YNNKEL (reference sequence). CDR3 size: 15 residues.

The chain uses TRBV7-9 and TRBJ1-1; D uncertain. V was trimmed by 5 bases and J by 0 bases, leaving 10 bases between them. The CDR3 extends over 14 amino acids. Germline-derived CDR1 and CDR2 are SEHNR and FQNEAQ (reference sequence). The CDR3 DNA reads as TGTGCCAGCAGCCCAATGACCGTGAACACTGAAGCTTTCTTT. It yields the protein CASSPMTVNTEAFF.

The chain recombines TRBV18 with TRBJ2-1, with a possible D match to TRBD2 (6 bases). The germline V gene encodes CDR1 KGHSH and CDR2 LQKENI. Between the trimmed V and J ends, which lost 3 bases and 9 bases, there was a span of 12 bases. This CDR3 comprises 13 residues. The CDR3 nucleotides are TGTGCCAGCTCACCCGGGAGCGAGGGTGAGCAGTTCTTC. Translated, it gives CASSPGSEGEQFF.

This chain connects TRBV12-3 or TRBV12-4 to TRBJ2-3, with D tentatively TRBD2 (7 bases). The CDR3 runs to 15 residues. Trimming cost V 2 bases and J 6 bases, with 15 bases left between them. The CDR3 sequence is CASSLRGGIWDTQYF. The CDR3 DNA sequence: TGTGCCAGCAGTTTAAGGGGGGGGATCTGGGATACGCAGTATTTT.

Written as DNA, the CDR3 is TGTGCCGAGAAAAAGCGGACAGGAGGAGGCTATGGCTACACCTTC. Translating gives CAEKKRTGGGYGYTF. The chain combines TRBV24-1 with TRBJ1-2; 7 positions agree with TRBD1. CDR3 length equals 15 residues. V lost 12 bases, J lost 4 bases, and 16 bases stayed unmatched. Germline V gene sequence: CDR1 KGHDR, CDR2 SFDVKD.

The V gene is TRBV6-2 or TRBV6-3, the J gene TRBJ2-4; unclear D gene. The J call is uncertain, as TRBJ2-7 better fits the DNA end. This CDR3 comprises 14 residues. Looked up from germline, CDR1 is MNHEY and CDR2 is SVGEGT. The CDR3 is CASTNPGRFYEQYF. CDR3 DNA: TGTGCCAGCACAAACCCTGGACGGTTCTACGAGCAGTACTTC.

The gene calls are TRBV20-1 and TRBJ2-7; no clear D. V was cut by 6 bases and J by 7 bases, with 13 bases left in between. The CDR3 covers 11 residues. Germline-derived CDR1 and CDR2 are DFQATT and SNEGSKA (reference sequence). Here the CDR3 reads CSADPSGEQYF. The CDR3 DNA reads TGCAGTGCAGATCCTAGTGGGGAGCAGTACTTC.